This TCR beta chain comes out of a study of T cell responses to AZD1222 COVID-19 vaccine. Study-level information: It was second doses at about 4 or about 12 weeks that were pooled.

Study-wide results and limits: Nearly half of spike-specific TCRs reportedly target unmutated variant regions. Females outnumbered males among donors, who were mostly white British; clonal diversity was possibly underestimated.

Libraries were prepared by immunoSEQ multiplex PCR; TCRdb keeps only in-frame clonotypes and omits some of them. The sample lists around 110,000 clones, 75% to 90% occurring once. A remark on this clone: Its antigen is currently unknown.

This specimen consisted of peripheral blood, obtained on day 0 of AZD1222 vaccination. This receptor was taken from an adult in good health.

The CDR3 region has the DNA TGTGCCAGCAGCCAAGAACAGGGGGGACCTTTAACCCAGTACTTC. Amino acids: CASSQEQGGPLTQYF. The rearrangement joins TRBV4-2 to TRBJ2-5, with TRBD1 matching 8 bases. The CDR3 length is 15 residues. Trimming took 0 bases from V and 8 from J; bases not matched to a gene: 8. Germline V lookup: CDR1 LGHNA, CDR2 YNFKEQ.